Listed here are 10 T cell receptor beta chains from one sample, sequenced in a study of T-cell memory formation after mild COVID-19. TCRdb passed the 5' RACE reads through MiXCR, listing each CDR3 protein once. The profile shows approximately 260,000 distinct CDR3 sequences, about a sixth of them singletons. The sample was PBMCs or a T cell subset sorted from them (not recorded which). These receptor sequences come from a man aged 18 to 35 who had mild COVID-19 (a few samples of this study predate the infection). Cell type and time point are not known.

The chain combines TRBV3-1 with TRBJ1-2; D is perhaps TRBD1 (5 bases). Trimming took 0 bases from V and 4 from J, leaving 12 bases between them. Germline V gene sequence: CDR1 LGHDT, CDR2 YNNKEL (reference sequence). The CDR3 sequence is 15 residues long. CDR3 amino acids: CASSQDGAAGYGYTF. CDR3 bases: TGTGCCAGCAGCCAAGATGGGGCAGCCGGCTATGGCTACACCTTC.

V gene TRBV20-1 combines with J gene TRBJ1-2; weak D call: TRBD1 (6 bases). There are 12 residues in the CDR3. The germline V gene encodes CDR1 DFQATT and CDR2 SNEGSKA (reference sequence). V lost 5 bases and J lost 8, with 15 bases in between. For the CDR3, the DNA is TGCAGTGCTGGGACATCCTTGAAGGGCTACACCTTC. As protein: CSAGTSLKGYTF.

The CDR3 coding sequence is TGTGCCAGCAGCCAAAACCCGGGGGGGGTTGAGACCCAGTACTTC. Amino acid sequence: CASSQNPGGVETQYF. The chain employs TRBV3-1 and TRBJ2-5; 8 bases align to TRBD2. Germline loops: CDR1 LGHDT, CDR2 YNNKEL (reference sequence). Trimming removed 2 bases from V and 5 bases from J; junction bases left unmatched: 7. The CDR3 totals 15 residues.

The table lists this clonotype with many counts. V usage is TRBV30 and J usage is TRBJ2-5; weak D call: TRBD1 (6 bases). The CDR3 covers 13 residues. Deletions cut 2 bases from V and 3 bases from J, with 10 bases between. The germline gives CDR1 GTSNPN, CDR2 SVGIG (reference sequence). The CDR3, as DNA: TGTGCCTGGAGTTTACAGGGAGAAGAGACCCAGTACTTC. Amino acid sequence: CAWSLQGEETQYF.

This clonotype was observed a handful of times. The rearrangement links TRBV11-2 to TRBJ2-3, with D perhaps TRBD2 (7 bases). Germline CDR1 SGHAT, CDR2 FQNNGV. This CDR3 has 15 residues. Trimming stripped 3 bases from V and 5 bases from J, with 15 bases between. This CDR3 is CASSFLGGAGDTQYF. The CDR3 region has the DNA TGTGCCAGCAGCTTTCTTGGGGGGGCGGGAGATACGCAGTATTTT. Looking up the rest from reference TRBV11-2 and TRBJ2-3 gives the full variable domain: EAGVAQSPRYKIIEKRQSVAFWCNPISGHATLYWYQQILGQGPKLLIQFQNNGVVDDSQLPKDRFSAERLKGVDSTLKIQPAKLEDSAVYLCASSFLGGAGDTQYFGPGTRLTVL.

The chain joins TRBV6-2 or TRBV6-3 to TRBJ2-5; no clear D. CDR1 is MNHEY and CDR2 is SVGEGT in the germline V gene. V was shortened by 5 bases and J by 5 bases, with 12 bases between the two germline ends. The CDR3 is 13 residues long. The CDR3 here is CASSRLIGETQYF. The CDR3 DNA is TGTGCCAGCAGTCGACTTATTGGGGAGACCCAGTACTTC.

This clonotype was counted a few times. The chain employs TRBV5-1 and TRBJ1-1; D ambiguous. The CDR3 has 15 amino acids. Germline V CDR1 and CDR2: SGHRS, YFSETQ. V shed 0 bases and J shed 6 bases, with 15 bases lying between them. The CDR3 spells CASSLVVAARAEAFF. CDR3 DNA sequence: TGCGCCAGCAGCTTGGTGGTGGCGGCGAGGGCTGAAGCTTTCTTT.

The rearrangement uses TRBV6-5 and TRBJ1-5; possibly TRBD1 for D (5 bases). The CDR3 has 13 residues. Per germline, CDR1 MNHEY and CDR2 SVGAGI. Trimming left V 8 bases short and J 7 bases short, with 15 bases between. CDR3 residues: CASRGTSGQPQHF. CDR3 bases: TGTGCCAGCCGGGGGACCTCGGGACAGCCCCAGCATTTT.

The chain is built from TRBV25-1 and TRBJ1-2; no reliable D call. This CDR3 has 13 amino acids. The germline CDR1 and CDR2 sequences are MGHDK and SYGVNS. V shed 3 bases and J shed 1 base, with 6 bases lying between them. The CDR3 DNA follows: TGTGCCAGCAGTGACTCTAATAACTATGGCTACACCTTC. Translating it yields CASSDSNNYGYTF.

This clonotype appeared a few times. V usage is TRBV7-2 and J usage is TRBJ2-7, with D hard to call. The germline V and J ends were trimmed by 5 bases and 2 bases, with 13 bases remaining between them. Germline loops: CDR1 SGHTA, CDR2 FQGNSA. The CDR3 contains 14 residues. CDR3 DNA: TGTGCCAGCAGCCTTTTTCGAGATACCTACGAGCAGTACTTC. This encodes CASSLFRDTYEQYF.